One and the same sample provided the 2 T cell receptor beta chains below, sequenced in a study of blood T cell repertoires in COVID-19. Repertoires were generated with immunoSEQ multiplex PCR, while TCRdb's copy carries only in-frame clones and drops some. In the table there are some 180,000 clones, about 80% of which are singletons. Sequencing was carried out using peripheral blood. These receptors were taken from a woman aged 45-59 years with active or convalescent COVID-19.

The chain carries TRBV5-5 and TRBJ2-3; TRBD2 matches 7 bases. The CDR3 is 15 residues long. Germline trimming cut 2 bases from V and 2 bases from J; bases unmatched to any gene: 5. Germline V lookup: CDR1 SGHKS, CDR2 YYEKEE (reference sequence). Here the CDR3 DNA reads TGTGCCAGCAGCTTCGGGGGGTGGGACACAGATACGCAGTATTTT. As protein: CASSFGGWDTDTQYF.

This chain joins TRBV7-2 and TRBJ2-5; 8 bases align to TRBD1. Germline V CDR1 and CDR2: SGHTA, FQGNSA. With V trimmed by 0 bases and J by 6 bases, 6 bases remained unmatched. The CDR3 contains 15 residues. CDR3 in amino acids: CASSLAPQGAQTQYF. The CDR3 region has the DNA TGTGCCAGCAGCTTAGCGCCCCAGGGGGCGCAGACCCAGTACTTC.